The clone carrying this TCR beta chain was counted at least ten times. The record originates from a study of spatial heterogeneity in lung cancer. TCRdb itself ran the 5' RACE reads through MiXCR, one entry per CDR3 protein. The repertoire holds roughly 79,000 distinct CDR3 sequences, about 8.5% seen once, with roughly 7% in the top ten. Specified time point: sample taken at primary tumor resection. The donor population consisted of approximately 70 patients with untreated, early-stage non-small cell lung cancer. The length of the CDR3 is 14 residues. This sample comprised PBMCs, obtained at surgery. This receptor was identified in a male donor with early-stage non-small cell lung cancer. The V and J genes are TRBV21-1 and TRBJ2-7; the listed D gene, TRBD1, was not tested against the DNA. TRBV21-1 is a documented pseudogene. The CDR3 reads CASSARTGAPTQYF. The DNA for the CDR3 is TGTGCCAGCAGCGCCCGGACAGGGGCCCCCACGCAGTACTTC.